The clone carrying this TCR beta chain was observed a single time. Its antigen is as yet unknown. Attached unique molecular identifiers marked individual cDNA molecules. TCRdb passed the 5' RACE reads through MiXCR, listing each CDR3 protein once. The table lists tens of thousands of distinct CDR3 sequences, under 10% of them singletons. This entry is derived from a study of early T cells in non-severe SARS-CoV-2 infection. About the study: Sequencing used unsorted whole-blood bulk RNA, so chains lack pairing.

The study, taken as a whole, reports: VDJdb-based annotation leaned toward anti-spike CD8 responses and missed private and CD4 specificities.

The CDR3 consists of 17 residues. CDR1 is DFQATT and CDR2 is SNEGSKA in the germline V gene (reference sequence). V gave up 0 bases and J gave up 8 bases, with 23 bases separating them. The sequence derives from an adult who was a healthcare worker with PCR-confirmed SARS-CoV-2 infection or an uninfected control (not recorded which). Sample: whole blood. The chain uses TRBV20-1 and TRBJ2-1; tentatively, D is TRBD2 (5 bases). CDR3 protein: CSARDPELRARDDEQFF. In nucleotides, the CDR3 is TGCAGTGCTAGAGACCCGGAATTGAGGGCCCGAGACGATGAGCAGTTCTTC.